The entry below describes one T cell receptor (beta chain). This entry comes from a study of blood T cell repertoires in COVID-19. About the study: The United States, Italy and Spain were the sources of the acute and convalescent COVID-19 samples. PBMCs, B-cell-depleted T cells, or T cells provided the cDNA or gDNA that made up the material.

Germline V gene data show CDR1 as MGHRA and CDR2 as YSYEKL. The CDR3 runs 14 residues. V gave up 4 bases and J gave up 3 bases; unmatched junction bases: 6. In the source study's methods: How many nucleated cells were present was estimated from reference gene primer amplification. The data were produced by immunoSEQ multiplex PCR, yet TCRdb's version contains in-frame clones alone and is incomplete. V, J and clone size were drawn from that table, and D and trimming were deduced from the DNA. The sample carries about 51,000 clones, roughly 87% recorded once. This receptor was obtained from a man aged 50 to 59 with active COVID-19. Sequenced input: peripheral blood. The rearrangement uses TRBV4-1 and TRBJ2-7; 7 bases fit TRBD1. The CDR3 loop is CASSPGTADYEQYF. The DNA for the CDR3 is TGCGCCAGCAGCCCCGGGACAGCTGACTACGAGCAGTACTTC.